Presented here are 31 T cell receptor beta chains from one specimen sequenced in a study of regulatory T cells in long-lasting Graves disease. Arm-PCR of CDR3 regions with iRepertoire HTBI primers generated TCR beta libraries. Via MiXCR, TCRdb re-called the multiplex PCR reads, giving one row per CDR3 protein. Among 350,000 to 500,000 distinct CDR3 sequences listed, over 15% were seen once. Time point described: newly diagnosed GD, antithyroid drugs for less than 3 months. Extracted RNA from PBMCs served as the source of the TCR library. The data also belong to a second study, concerning T cells in Graves' hyperthyroidism and ophthalmopathy.

The sequenced sample was peripheral blood mononuclear cells (PBMCs), obtained at new diagnosis, from a patient treated with antithyroid drugs. All receptors derive from a woman aged 25 to 39 with Graves disease.

With regard to this clonotype: This may stem from a read error, because a much larger clone lies one nucleotide away. The chain combines TRBV27 with TRBJ2-1, with D perhaps being TRBD1 or TRBD2 (6 bases each). V shed 6 bases and J shed 0 bases, with 18 bases lying between them. The CDR3 contains 17 residues. The germline V gene encodes CDR1 MNHEY and CDR2 SMNVEV (reference sequence). The CDR3 DNA reads as TGTGCCAGCAGCCCCGTTATTCGGGGGCTCTCCTACAATGAGCAGTTCTTC. Translating it yields CASSPVIRGLSYNEQFF.

The CDR3 bases are TGTGCCAGCAGCTTCAACTTAGGGGGCGATTACGAGCAGTACTTC. It codes for CASSFNLGGDYEQYF. This rearrangement joins TRBV11-2 to TRBJ2-7; 7 bases map to TRBD1. V lost 3 bases and J lost 4; bases outside the gene matches: 9. The length of the CDR3 is 15 residues. The germline V gene has CDR1 SGHAT and CDR2 FQNNGV.

Ten or more counts support this clonotype. J is TRBJ2-7 and V is TRBV11-2; no definite D call. CDR3 size: 12 residues. Germline CDR1 and CDR2: SGHAT and FQNNGV. V dropped 1 base and J dropped 5 bases, with 6 bases sitting between them. The chain's CDR3 is CASSLGADEQYF. The CDR3 DNA follows: TGTGCCAGCAGCTTAGGGGCAGACGAGCAGTACTTC.

The chain uses TRBV25-1 and TRBJ2-3, with TRBD2 identical over 8 bases. CDR1 is MGHDK and CDR2 is SYGVNS in the germline V gene. This CDR3 spans 15 amino acids. V dropped 0 bases and J dropped 5; count of bases not matched to a gene: 4. CDR3 in DNA: TGTGCCAGCAGTGAATATGAGCGGGAGTTAGATACGCAGTATTTT. Translated, it gives CASSEYERELDTQYF.

This clonotype was observed at least ten times. The chain joins TRBV27 to TRBJ1-1; no clear D. The CDR3 is 13 residues long. V lost 8 bases to trimming and J lost 0 bases, with 10 bases between them. The germline V gene encodes CDR1 MNHEY and CDR2 SMNVEV (reference sequence). CDR3 protein: CASQSVLNTEAFF. For the CDR3, the DNA is TGTGCCAGCCAAAGCGTCCTGAACACTGAAGCTTTCTTT.

This clonotype has a handful of counts. The V gene is TRBV7-3, the J gene TRBJ2-3, with TRBD1 matching over 8 bases. Trimming removed 4 bases from V and 6 bases from J; junction bases left unmatched: 12. The CDR3 loop spans 16 amino acids. The V gene's germline CDR1 is SGHTA and CDR2 FQGTGA. The CDR3 loop reads CASSSGTGHAADTQYF. DNA for the CDR3: TGTGCCAGCAGCTCCGGGACAGGTCACGCGGCTGATACGCAGTATTTT.

This clonotype was observed a handful of times. The chain is built from TRBV4-1 and TRBJ2-1, with D possibly matching TRBD2 (6 bases). Germline V gives CDR1 MGHRA, CDR2 YSYEKL. The CDR3 has 14 residues. Trimming left V 4 bases short and J 8 bases short, with 15 bases between. The CDR3 region is CASSPRLVPYEQFF. The CDR3 DNA sequence: TGCGCCAGCAGCCCTCGACTAGTCCCGTATGAGCAGTTCTTC.

At least ten counts were recorded for this clonotype. This sequence joins TRBV6-1 and TRBJ2-1; 15 nucleotides match TRBD2. The J segment lost 2 bases and the V segment lost 8 bases, leaving 7 bases of the junction unmatched. CDR3 length: 17 residues. Germline CDR1 and CDR2: MNHNS and SASEGT. The CDR3 nucleotides are TGTGCCAGCTTAGCGGGACTAGCGGGAGGAACCTACAATGAGCAGTTCTTC. Protein: CASLAGLAGGTYNEQFF.

This clonotype appeared many times. DNA for the CDR3: TGTGCCAGCTCACCGGGAGGAGTGGAGCAGTTCTTC. Translated, it gives CASSPGGVEQFF. J is TRBJ2-1 and V is TRBV18; D perhaps matches TRBD2 (6 bases). The germline V gene has CDR1 KGHSH and CDR2 LQKENI. V lost 3 bases and J 10 bases, leaving 10 bases between the germline ends. The CDR3 loop spans 12 amino acids.

This clonotype was found a few times. The J gene is TRBJ1-2, the V gene TRBV7-2; no reliable D call. CDR1 is SGHTA, CDR2 FQGNSA, per germline. V lost 5 bases and J lost 5, with 9 bases in between. The CDR3 has 12 amino acids. CDR3 nucleotide sequence: TGTGCCAGCAGCATGGGAGAGTATGGCTACACCTTC. This codes for CASSMGEYGYTF. The complete variable domain, with remaining parts taken from reference TRBV7-2 and TRBJ1-2, reads GAGVSQSPSNKVTEKGKDVELRCDPISGHTALYWYRQSLGQGLEFLIYFQGNSAPDKSGLPSDRFSAERTGGSVSTLTIQRTQQEDSAVYLCASSMGEYGYTFGSGTRLTVV.

This clonotype has more than one count but fewer than ten. The CDR3 loop is CASSRTGLPGRGTEAFF. CDR3 sequence (DNA): TGTGCCAGTAGTAGGACGGGACTCCCTGGTCGCGGCACTGAAGCTTTCTTT. The chain carries TRBV19 and TRBJ1-1; TRBD1 is a possible D gene (5 bases). Germline CDR1 is LNHDA and CDR2 is SQIVND (reference sequence). The V end was cut by 4 bases, the J end by 4 bases, with 22 bases between. This CDR3 is 17 amino acids long.

This clonotype has a count of ten or more. The genes are TRBV20-1 and TRBJ2-2, with D possibly called TRBD1 or TRBD2 (5 bases each). Between the trimmed V and J ends, which lost 5 bases and 7 bases, there was a span of 14 bases. The CDR3 is 13 residues long. Looked up from germline, CDR1 is DFQATT and CDR2 is SNEGSKA (reference sequence). The CDR3 DNA follows: TGCAGTGCTCCGATTGGGGGTGGCGGGGAGCTGTTTTTT. It specifies CSAPIGGGGELFF.

This chain joins TRBV4-1 and TRBJ1-1; 8 nucleotides agree with TRBD1. Looked up from germline, CDR1 is MGHRA and CDR2 is YSYEKL. The V gene end was trimmed by 1 base and the J gene end by 3 bases; junction bases not matched to a gene: 10. The CDR3 has 17 residues. CDR3 region: CASSQGRVRQGYTEAFF. The CDR3 DNA is TGCGCCAGCAGCCAAGGACGAGTAAGACAGGGGTACACTGAAGCTTTCTTT.

This clonotype was seen a handful of times. The rearrangement joins TRBV4-2 to TRBJ2-1; 13 nucleotides align to TRBD2. This CDR3 is built from 18 residues. Germline V gene data show CDR1 as LGHNA and CDR2 as YNFKEQ. J was trimmed by 9 bases and V by 3 bases; bases with no gene match: 14. The CDR3 bases are TGTGCCAGCAGCCAGGGCCCGTCCGGGACTAGCGGGATCGGTGAGCAGTTCTTC. Amino acid sequence: CASSQGPSGTSGIGEQFF.

The sample holds many counts of this clonotype. The chain's CDR3 is CASSERSGQGYIQYF. The CDR3 nucleotides read TGTGCCAGCAGTGAAAGGTCGGGACAGGGATACATTCAGTACTTC. This chain connects TRBV2 to TRBJ2-4; 9 bases align to TRBD1. V lost 2 bases to trimming and J lost 8 bases; unmatched junction nucleotides: 7. The CDR3 runs 15 residues. Germline V gene sequence: CDR1 SNHLY, CDR2 FYNNEI.

The sample holds many counts of this clonotype. The V and J genes are TRBV27 and TRBJ2-1; tentative D call: TRBD2 (5 bases). Germline V gives CDR1 MNHEY, CDR2 SMNVEV (reference sequence). This CDR3 region has 16 residues. The ends were cut back, 9 bases at V and 0 bases at J, with 18 bases in the middle. The CDR3 region has the DNA TGTGCCAGTCGGACCCCGGGGAGTCGCTCCTACAATGAGCAGTTCTTC. Residues: CASRTPGSRSYNEQFF.

Many counts were recorded for this clonotype. This rearrangement joins TRBV7-2 to TRBJ1-5; D not resolved. The CDR3 is made up of 13 amino acids. Germline CDR1 reads SGHTA; CDR2 reads FQGNSA. The V and J ends lost 5 bases and 5 bases respectively, with 10 bases between them. CDR3 region: CASSIQTDQPQHF. The CDR3 DNA reads as TGTGCCAGCAGCATACAAACCGATCAGCCCCAGCATTTT.

This chain connects TRBV28 to TRBJ2-7; D is perhaps TRBD2 (5 bases). Trimming removed 3 bases at V and 2 bases at J, with 11 bases between. Germline V gene lookup returns CDR1 MDHEN and CDR2 SYDVKM. There are 14 residues in the CDR3. The CDR3 spells CASSFRDNPYEQYF. Here the CDR3 DNA reads TGTGCCAGCAGTTTCCGGGATAATCCCTACGAGCAGTACTTC.

As for this clonotype: Possible read error: a much larger clone is one base away. Written as DNA, the CDR3 is TGTGCCAGCAGCCAAGGTGTCGGGCAGGGGGGACCACCCCTCCACTTT. As protein: CASSQGVGQGGPPLHF. The gene calls are TRBV3-1 and TRBJ1-4; TRBD1 matches 7 bases. The J call may be in error: the DNA end matches TRBJ1-6 better. Germline V gene lookup returns CDR1 LGHDT and CDR2 YNNKEL (reference sequence). CDR3 size: 16 residues.

This clonotype was observed a handful of times. The junction and the germline gene differ at one end; a read error may be behind it. This chain uses TRBV5-1 with TRBJ2-1, with TRBD2 as a possible D gene (7 bases). Per germline, CDR1 SGHRS and CDR2 YFSETQ. The CDR3 has 16 residues. The CDR3 sequence is CASSLRGGDSYNEQSF. DNA of the CDR3: TGCGCCAGCAGCTTGAGAGGGGGGGACTCCTACAATGAGCAGTCCTTC.

This clonotype occurred many times. The genes are TRBV12-5 and TRBJ1-2; possibly TRBD1 for D (5 bases). Per the germline V gene, CDR1 is LGHNT and CDR2 is FRNRAP. Between the trimmed V and J ends, which lost 6 bases and 13 bases, there was a span of 15 bases. This CDR3 spans 11 amino acids. The CDR3 sequence: CASGWDGPGTF. The CDR3 DNA reads TGTGCTAGTGGGTGGGACGGCCCTGGCACCTTC.

The sample holds many counts of this clonotype. V is TRBV18 and J is TRBJ1-1; D is unresolved. There are 16 residues in the CDR3. Between the trimmed V and J ends, which lost 2 bases and 4 bases, there was a span of 17 bases. Germline V gene sequence: CDR1 KGHSH, CDR2 LQKENI. In DNA form, the CDR3 reads TGTGCCAGCTCACCAAGCGTTAGGGTTTGGGGCACTGAAGCTTTCTTT. Translating it yields CASSPSVRVWGTEAFF.

V usage is TRBV9 and J usage is TRBJ1-6; D may be TRBD1 (6 bases). V lost 5 bases, J lost 7 bases, and 13 bases lay in between. This CDR3 is built from 14 residues. Germline loops: CDR1 SGDLS, CDR2 YYNGEE. DNA for the CDR3: TGTGCCAGCAGTCTGGGGGCTATGAATTCACCCCTCCACTTT. Protein sequence: CASSLGAMNSPLHF.

This clonotype was counted a few times. The V and J genes are TRBV4-2 and TRBJ1-1; D unresolved. V lost 4 bases, J lost 5 bases, and 17 bases lay in between. This CDR3 is 15 amino acids long. Germline CDR1 LGHNA, CDR2 YNFKEQ. The CDR3 coding sequence is TGTGCCAGCAGCCCTGGAGGGAGAGAGGAAACTGAAGCTTTCTTT. Protein sequence: CASSPGGREETEAFF.

The chain couples TRBV5-1 to TRBJ2-2; the D is unclear. There are 18 residues in the CDR3. Germline CDR1 SGHRS, CDR2 YFSETQ. V was trimmed by 0 bases and J by 4 bases, leaving 19 bases between them. CDR3 sequence reads: CASSLVWAGKRSTGELFF. The CDR3 bases are TGCGCCAGCAGCTTGGTTTGGGCTGGGAAGAGGAGCACCGGGGAGCTGTTTTTT. The variable domain in full, completed from reference TRBV5-1 and TRBJ2-2, reads KAGVTQTPRYLIKTRGQQVTLSCSPISGHRSVSWYQQTPGQGLQFLFEYFSETQRNKGNFPGRFSGRQFSNSRSEMNVSTLELGDSALYLCASSLVWAGKRSTGELFFGEGSRLTVL.

This clonotype was seen ten or more times. The rearrangement joins TRBV28 to TRBJ2-7; tentatively, D is TRBD2 (5 bases). From germline, CDR1 is MDHEN and CDR2 SYDVKM. Trimming left V 3 bases short and J 3 bases short, with 12 bases between. The CDR3 has 14 amino acids. In DNA form, the CDR3 reads TGTGCCAGCAGTTTCCGCCACGAGGGCTACGAGCAGTACTTC. Translation gives CASSFRHEGYEQYF.

The table lists this clonotype with many counts. V usage is TRBV9 and J usage is TRBJ2-1; D possibly uses TRBD1 or TRBD2 (6 bases each). Germline V CDR1 and CDR2: SGDLS, YYNGEE. V gave up 3 bases and J gave up 9 bases, with 13 bases separating them. The CDR3 has 13 amino acids. CDR3 loop: CASSATQGGEQFF. CDR3 nucleotides: TGTGCCAGCAGCGCGACACAGGGAGGTGAGCAGTTCTTC.

A few counts support this clonotype. CDR3 DNA: TGTGCCTGGAGCTTTACAGGGAGGGCCTATAATCCGCAGTATTTT. Protein sequence: CAWSFTGRAYNPQYF. The chain employs TRBV30 and TRBJ2-3; TRBD2 is a possible D gene (7 bases). CDR3 length: 15 amino acids. V dropped 3 bases and J dropped 10 bases, with 23 bases sitting between them. The V gene's germline CDR1 is GTSNPN and CDR2 SVGIG (reference sequence).

This clonotype was picked up many times. The rearrangement uses TRBV7-2 and TRBJ2-1, with D perhaps TRBD2 (5 bases). This CDR3 contains 13 residues. Trimming stripped 2 bases from V and 10 bases from J, with 12 bases between. Germline loops: CDR1 SGHTA, CDR2 FQGNSA. For the CDR3, the DNA is TGTGCCAGCAGCTTATTGAGGTCGGGGGAGCAGTTCTTC. It translates to CASSLLRSGEQFF.

This clonotype was counted ten times or more. V gene TRBV11-2 combines with J gene TRBJ1-1; perhaps TRBD1 as D (6 bases). V lost 3 bases to trimming and J lost 5 bases, with 13 bases between them. The CDR3 runs to 14 residues. Germline CDR1 is SGHAT and CDR2 is FQNNGV. CDR3 in DNA: TGTGCCAGCAGCTTTTGGGGGGCTGGAACTGAAGCTTTCTTT. This encodes CASSFWGAGTEAFF. The variable domain in full, completed from reference TRBV11-2 and TRBJ1-1, reads EAGVAQSPRYKIIEKRQSVAFWCNPISGHATLYWYQQILGQGPKLLIQFQNNGVVDDSQLPKDRFSAERLKGVDSTLKIQPAKLEDSAVYLCASSFWGAGTEAFFGQGTRLTVV.

About this clonotype itself: This sequence may be a read error, since a much larger clone differs from it by one base. This chain uses TRBV19 with TRBJ2-1; 14 positions agree with TRBD2. This CDR3 comprises 19 residues. Germline V CDR1 and CDR2: LNHDA, SQIVND (reference sequence). In DNA form, the CDR3 reads TGTGCCAGCACCCCCGGACTAGCGGGAGGAGTAGGGGGTAACAATGGGCAGTTCTTC. Residues: CASTPGLAGGVGGNNGQFF. The entire variable domain, with the rest obtained from reference TRBV19 and TRBJ2-1, is as follows: DGGITQSPKYLFRKEGQNVTLSCEQNLNHDAMYWYRQDPGQGLRLIYYSQIVNDFQKGDIAEGYSVSREKKESFPLTVTSAQKNPTAFYLCASTPGLAGGVGGNNGQFFGPGTRLTVL.